Sequencing of this T cell receptor (beta chain) was carried out in a study of shared clonotypes between healthy human individuals. Using immunoSEQ multiplex PCR, the repertoire was profiled, and TCRdb retains in-frame clones only, with some absent. The profile shows 2.5 million or so clones, roughly nine tenths of them singletons. The source is a man younger than 30 in good health. The sample taken for sequencing was naive CD4+ T cells sorted from blood. Specified subset: CD45RA+ positively selected.

The CDR3 DNA reads as TGCAGCGTTGAAGGTGGCAGGGGAGATGGCTACACCTTC. Translating it yields CSVEGGRGDGYTF. This sequence joins TRBV29-1 and TRBJ1-2, with D tentatively TRBD1 (6 bases). This CDR3 has 13 amino acids. V was shortened by 1 base and J by 6 bases, with 12 bases between the two germline ends. The germline gives CDR1 SQVTM, CDR2 ANQGSEA.